This TCR beta chain was captured by sequencing in a study of identical twins. Study-wide results and caveats: While abundant cord blood beta clonotypes carried fewer insertions, memory repertoires showed no such pattern.

As regards this clonotype: Its antigen is undetermined.

Germline lookup yields CDR1 MNHEY and CDR2 SMNVEV (reference sequence). V was pared by 5 bases and J by 0 bases, with 12 bases of the junction left unmatched. This CDR3 has 18 amino acids. TCRdb itself ran the 5' RACE reads through MiXCR, one entry per CDR3 protein. The table lists 450,000 or so distinct CDR3 sequences, approximately 14% of them singletons. These data also formed part of another study, on yellow fever vaccine responses in identical twins.

This chain joins TRBV27 and TRBJ2-3; 9 bases are shared with TRBD2. The sequenced material came from CD4+ T cells sorted from blood. The sequence was collected from a woman aged 18-30 years in good health. CDR3 residues: CASSPLPGLADSTDTQYF. The CDR3 nucleotides read TGTGCCAGCAGTCCACTGCCGGGACTAGCAGATAGCACAGATACGCAGTATTTT.